The rows below give T cell receptor beta chains drawn from one sample of a study of T cell responses to AZD1222 COVID-19 vaccine. Data came from immunoSEQ multiplex PCR; TCRdb stores just in-frame clones and leaves some out. The sample contains around 110,000 clones, 80% to 90% of which appear only once. The sample in question was peripheral blood, obtained on day 0 of MenACWY control vaccination. The receptors were sampled from an adult in good health. Both conserved end residues are part of each CDR3. The D gene is left open where the match is weak. Size is stated for part of the rows, as once, few or many counts, or as a class when the clone is expanded.

TRBV19	TRBD1	TRBJ1-2	.	13	TGTGCCAGTAGTATAGGGGGACAGCGAGGCTACACCTTC	CASSIGGQRGYTF
TRBV9	.	TRBJ2-2	.	14	TGTGCCAGCAGCGTGGAGCTGGGCACCGGGGAGCTGTTTTTT	CASSVELGTGELFF
TRBV28	TRBD1	TRBJ2-7	.	14	TGTGCCAGCAGCGGACAGGGGAGCTCCTACGAGCAGTACTTC	CASSGQGSSYEQYF
TRBV10-1	.	TRBJ1-2	.	14	TGCGCCAGCAGTGATTCTGGCCTCAAGGGTGGCTACACCTTC	CASSDSGLKGGYTF
TRBV3-1/TRBV3-2	.	TRBJ1-6	.	14	TGTGCCAGCAGCCAGTCACAGGGATATTCACCCCTCCACTTT	CASSQSQGYSPLHF
TRBV6-5	.	TRBJ1-6	.	15	TGTGCCAGCAGTCCGCCGACAGGTGTGAATTCACCCCTCCACTTT	CASSPPTGVNSPLHF
TRBV2	.	TRBJ2-3	.	12	TGTGCCAGCACCGGGTACACAGATACGCAGTATTTT	CASTGYTDTQYF
TRBV11-3	.	TRBJ2-6	once	18	TGTGCCAGCAGCGGGGGACCGGGGGCGTCCTCTGGGGCCAACGTCCTGACTTTC	CASSGGPGASSGANVLTF
TRBV11-3	.	TRBJ2-2	once	16	TGTGCCAGCAGCTTAGAAGGTGGAGGGCGGGCCGGGGAGCTGTTTTTT	CASSLEGGGRAGELFF
TRBV19	.	TRBJ1-2	.	12	TGTGCCAGTAGTATCCGCCAGGGTGGCTACACCTTC	CASSIRQGGYTF